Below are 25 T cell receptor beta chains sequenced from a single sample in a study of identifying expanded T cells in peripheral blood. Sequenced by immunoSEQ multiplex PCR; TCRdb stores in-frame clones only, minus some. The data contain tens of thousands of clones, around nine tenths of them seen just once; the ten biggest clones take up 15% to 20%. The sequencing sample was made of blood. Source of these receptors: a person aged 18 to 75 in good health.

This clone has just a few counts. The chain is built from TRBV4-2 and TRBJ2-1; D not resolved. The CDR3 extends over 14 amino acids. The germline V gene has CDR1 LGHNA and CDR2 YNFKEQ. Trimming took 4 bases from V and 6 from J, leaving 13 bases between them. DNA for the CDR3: TGTGCCAGCAGCCTTGACCCCCAGTTCAATGAGCAGTTCTTC. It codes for CASSLDPQFNEQFF.

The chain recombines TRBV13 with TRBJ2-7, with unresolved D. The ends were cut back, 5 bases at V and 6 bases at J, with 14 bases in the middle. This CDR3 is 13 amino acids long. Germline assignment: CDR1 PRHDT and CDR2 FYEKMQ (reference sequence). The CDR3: CASSPSQRREQYF. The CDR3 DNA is TGTGCCAGCAGCCCCAGTCAAAGGCGCGAGCAGTACTTC.

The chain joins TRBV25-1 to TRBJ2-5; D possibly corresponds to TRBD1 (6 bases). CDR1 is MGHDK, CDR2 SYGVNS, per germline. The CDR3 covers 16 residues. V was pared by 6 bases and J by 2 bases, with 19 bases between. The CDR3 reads CASSVLSTGQQETQYF. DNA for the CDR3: TGTGCCAGCAGCGTACTTTCTACCGGACAGCAAGAGACCCAGTACTTC.

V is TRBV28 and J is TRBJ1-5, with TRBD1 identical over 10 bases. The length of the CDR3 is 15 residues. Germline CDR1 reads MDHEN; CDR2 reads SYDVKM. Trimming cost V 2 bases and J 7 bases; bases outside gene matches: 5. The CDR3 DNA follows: TGTGCCAGCAGTTTAGACAGGGGGCGAGGGCAGCCCCAGCATTTT. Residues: CASSLDRGRGQPQHF.

CDR3 nucleotide sequence: TGCAGCGTCTCCCGGGGGACAGGACTTTACTACGAGCAGTACTTC. Protein sequence: CSVSRGTGLYYEQYF. The chain carries TRBV29-1 and TRBJ2-7, with 8 bases aligning to TRBD1. The CDR3 length is 15 residues. Trimming at V came to 6 bases and at J to 3 bases, leaving 13 bases not matched to a gene. Germline V CDR1 and CDR2: SQVTM, ANQGSEA.

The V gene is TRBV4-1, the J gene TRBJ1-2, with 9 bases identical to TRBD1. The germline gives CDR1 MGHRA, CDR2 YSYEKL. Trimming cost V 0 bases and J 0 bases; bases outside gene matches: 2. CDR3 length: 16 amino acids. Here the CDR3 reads CASSQDRDRANYGYTF. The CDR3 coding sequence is TGCGCCAGCAGCCAAGATCGGGACAGGGCTAACTATGGCTACACCTTC.

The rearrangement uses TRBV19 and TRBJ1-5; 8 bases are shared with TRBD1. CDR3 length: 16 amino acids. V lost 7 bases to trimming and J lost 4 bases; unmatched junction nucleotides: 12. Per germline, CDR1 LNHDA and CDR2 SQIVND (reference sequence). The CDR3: CASTLSQGARNQPQHF. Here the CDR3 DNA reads TGTGCCAGTACCTTATCCCAGGGGGCGAGGAATCAGCCCCAGCATTTT.

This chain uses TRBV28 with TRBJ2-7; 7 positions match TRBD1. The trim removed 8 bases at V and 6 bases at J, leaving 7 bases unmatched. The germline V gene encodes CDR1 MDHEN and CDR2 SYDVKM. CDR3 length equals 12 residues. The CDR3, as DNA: TGTGCCAGCGGTCGCAGGGGGATCGAGCAGTACTTC. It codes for CASGRRGIEQYF.

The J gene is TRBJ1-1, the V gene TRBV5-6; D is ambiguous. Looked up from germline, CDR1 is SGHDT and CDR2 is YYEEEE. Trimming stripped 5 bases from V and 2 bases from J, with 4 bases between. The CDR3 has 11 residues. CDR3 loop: CASSHNTEAFF. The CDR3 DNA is TGTGCCAGCAGTCATAACACTGAAGCTTTCTTT.

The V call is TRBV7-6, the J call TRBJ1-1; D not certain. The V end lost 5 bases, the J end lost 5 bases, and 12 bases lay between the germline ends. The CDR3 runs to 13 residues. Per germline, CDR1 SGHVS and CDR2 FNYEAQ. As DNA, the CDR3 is TGTGCCAGCAGCAACTACGGGGTGACTGAAGCTTTCTTT. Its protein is CASSNYGVTEAFF.

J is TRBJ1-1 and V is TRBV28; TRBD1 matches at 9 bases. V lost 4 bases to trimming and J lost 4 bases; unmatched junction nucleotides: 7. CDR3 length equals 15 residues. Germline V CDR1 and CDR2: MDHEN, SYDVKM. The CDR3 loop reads CASSSTMTGGTEAFF. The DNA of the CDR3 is TGTGCCAGCAGTTCCACTATGACAGGGGGCACTGAAGCTTTCTTT.

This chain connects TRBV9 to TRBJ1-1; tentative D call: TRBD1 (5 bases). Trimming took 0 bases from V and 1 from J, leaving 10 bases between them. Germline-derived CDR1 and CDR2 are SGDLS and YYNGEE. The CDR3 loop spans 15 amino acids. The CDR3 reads CASSVEGPPNTEAFF. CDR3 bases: TGTGCCAGCAGCGTAGAGGGACCGCCGAACACTGAAGCTTTCTTT.

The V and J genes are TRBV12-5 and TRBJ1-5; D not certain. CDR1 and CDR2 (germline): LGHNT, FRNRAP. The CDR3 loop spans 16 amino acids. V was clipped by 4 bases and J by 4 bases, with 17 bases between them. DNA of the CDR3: TGTGCTAGTGGTTCCCTGGCGGGGAGGGCGAATCAGCCCCAGCATTTT. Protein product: CASGSLAGRANQPQHF.

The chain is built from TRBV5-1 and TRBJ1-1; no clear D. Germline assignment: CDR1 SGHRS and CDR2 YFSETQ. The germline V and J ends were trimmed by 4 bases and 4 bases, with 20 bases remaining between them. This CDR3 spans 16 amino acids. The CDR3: CASSALPRGRGTEAFF. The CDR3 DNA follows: TGCGCCAGCAGCGCCCTGCCCCGGGGTCGGGGCACTGAAGCTTTCTTT.

CDR3 in amino acids: CASSNKDLNSYEQYF. As DNA, the CDR3 is TGTGCCAGCAGCAACAAAGACCTTAACTCCTACGAGCAGTACTTC. The chain joins TRBV6-4 to TRBJ2-7; no clear D. V was trimmed by 6 bases and J by 0 bases, leaving 15 bases between them. The CDR3 totals 15 residues. CDR1 is MRHNA and CDR2 is SNTAGT in the germline V gene.

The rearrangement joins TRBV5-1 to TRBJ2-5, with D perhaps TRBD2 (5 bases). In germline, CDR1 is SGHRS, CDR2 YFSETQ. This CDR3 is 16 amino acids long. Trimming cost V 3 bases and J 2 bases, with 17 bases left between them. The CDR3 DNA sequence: TGCGCCAGCAGCTCCGGACTCCTACCCAGTCAAGAGACCCAGTACTTC. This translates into CASSSGLLPSQETQYF.

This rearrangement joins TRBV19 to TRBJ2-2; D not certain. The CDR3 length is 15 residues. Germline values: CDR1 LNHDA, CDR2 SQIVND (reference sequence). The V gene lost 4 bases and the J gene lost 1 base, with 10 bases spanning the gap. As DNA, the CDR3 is TGTGCCAGTAGTAGATCCGCGCTGAACACCGGGGAGCTGTTTTTT. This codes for CASSRSALNTGELFF.

The CDR3 loop reads CASSYGGARSSYNEQFF. Here the CDR3 DNA reads TGTGCCAGCAGCTATGGGGGGGCCAGGAGCTCCTACAATGAGCAGTTCTTC. The genes are TRBV11-3 and TRBJ2-1, with D tentatively TRBD2 (7 bases). Germline CDR1 and CDR2: SGHNT and YENEEA. The germline V and J ends were trimmed by 4 bases and 0 bases, with 16 bases remaining between them. This CDR3 is 17 amino acids long.

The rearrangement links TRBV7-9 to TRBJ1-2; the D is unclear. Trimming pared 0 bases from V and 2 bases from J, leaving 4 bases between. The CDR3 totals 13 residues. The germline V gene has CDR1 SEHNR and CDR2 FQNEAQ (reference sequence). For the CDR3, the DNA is TGTGCCAGCAGCTTAGCCGTGAACTATGGCTACACCTTC. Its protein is CASSLAVNYGYTF.

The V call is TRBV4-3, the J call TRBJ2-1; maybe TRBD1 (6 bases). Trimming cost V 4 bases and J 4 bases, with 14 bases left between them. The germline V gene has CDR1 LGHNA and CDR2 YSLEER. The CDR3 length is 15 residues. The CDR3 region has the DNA TGCGCCAGCAGCCTGGGGGCCTCGGAGTACAATGAGCAGTTCTTC. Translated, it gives CASSLGASEYNEQFF.

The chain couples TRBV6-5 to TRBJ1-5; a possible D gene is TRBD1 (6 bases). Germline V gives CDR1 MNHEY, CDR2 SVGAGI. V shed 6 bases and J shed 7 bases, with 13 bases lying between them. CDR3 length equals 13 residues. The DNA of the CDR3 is TGTGCCAGCAGAACAGGGTTGTCCCAGCCCCAGCATTTT. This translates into CASRTGLSQPQHF.

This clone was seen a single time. DNA for the CDR3: TGTGCCAGCAGCTTAGGACCAGGGCTAAAAGGGGCCCAGTACTTC. Translated, it gives CASSLGPGLKGAQYF. The chain has TRBV5-6 and TRBJ2-5; perhaps TRBD1 as D (5 bases). Between the trimmed V and J ends, which lost 2 bases and 9 bases, there was a span of 20 bases. The CDR3 length is 15 residues. Germline lookup yields CDR1 SGHDT and CDR2 YYEEEE.

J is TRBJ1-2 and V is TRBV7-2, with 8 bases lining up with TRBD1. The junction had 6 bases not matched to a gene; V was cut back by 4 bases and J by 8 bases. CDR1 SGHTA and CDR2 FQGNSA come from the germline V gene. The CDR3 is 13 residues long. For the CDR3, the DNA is TGTGCCAGCAGCTCAGGACAGGGCGGCGGCTACACCTTC. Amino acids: CASSSGQGGGYTF.

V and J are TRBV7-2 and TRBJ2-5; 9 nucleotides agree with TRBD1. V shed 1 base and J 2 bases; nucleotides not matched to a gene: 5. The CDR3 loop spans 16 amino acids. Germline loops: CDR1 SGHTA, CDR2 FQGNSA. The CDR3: CASSLVDRGKQETQYF. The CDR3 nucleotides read TGTGCCAGCAGCTTAGTTGACAGGGGGAAGCAAGAGACCCAGTACTTC.

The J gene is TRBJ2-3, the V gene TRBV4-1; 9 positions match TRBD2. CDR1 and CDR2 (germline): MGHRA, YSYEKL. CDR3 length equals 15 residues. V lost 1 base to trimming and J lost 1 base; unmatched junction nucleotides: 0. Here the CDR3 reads CASSQVAGGTDTQYF. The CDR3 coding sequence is TGCGCCAGCAGCCAAGTAGCGGGGGGCACAGATACGCAGTATTTT.